The source of this T cell receptor beta chain is a study of shared clonotypes between healthy human individuals. Here immunoSEQ multiplex PCR was the method, and the copy in TCRdb shows in-frame clones only, minus some. This table holds about 1.1 million clones, about 72% found once. The sequence derives from a man between 18 and 29 years old in good health. Some clones in this sample may be carry-over from other donors' samples. Sequencing was done on a sample of memory CD4+ T cells from PBMCs. The sample's subset: CD45RA-negative fraction.

The DNA of the CDR3 is TGTGCCAGCAGCCGACGCCATACCGATTCACTGCACACTAGCACAGATACGCAGTATTTT. Amino acids: CASSRRHTDSLHTSTDTQYF. The V call is TRBV7-8, the J call TRBJ2-3; D unresolved. CDR3 size: 20 residues. The germline V gene encodes CDR1 SGHVS and CDR2 FQNEAQ. V lost 5 bases and J 0 bases, leaving 27 bases between the germline ends.